This T cell receptor beta chain stems from a study of shared clonotypes between healthy human individuals. CDR3 length: 15 amino acids. Trimming stripped 0 bases from V and 1 base from J, with 10 bases between. The germline CDR1 and CDR2 sequences are SGHAT and FQNNGV. Regarding this clone: The target antigen is unknown.

CD8 cells classed as naive were CD45RO-negative and positively selected for CCR7, excluding terminally differentiated effector memory CD45RA+ cells. Study-wide results and caveats: Larger richness was generally estimated for naive than memory subsets. The study found lower generation probabilities in non-shared clonotypes than in those shared by all four donors. Having only a few donors restricted how much genetic and exposure-history diversity was captured. The study found about 5% of naive CD4 clonotypes shared across four donors.

The method was immunoSEQ multiplex PCR; TCRdb's version includes in-frame clones alone and lacks a portion of them. The sample has over 2 million clones; about 95% are singletons. What was sequenced was naive CD8+ T cells sorted from blood. The genes are TRBV11-2 and TRBJ2-7; no definite D call. The receptor was isolated from a man younger than 35 in good health. CDR3 loop: CASSLEYGRSYEQYF. CDR3 nucleotides: TGTGCCAGCAGCTTAGAGTACGGCCGATCCTACGAGCAGTACTTC.